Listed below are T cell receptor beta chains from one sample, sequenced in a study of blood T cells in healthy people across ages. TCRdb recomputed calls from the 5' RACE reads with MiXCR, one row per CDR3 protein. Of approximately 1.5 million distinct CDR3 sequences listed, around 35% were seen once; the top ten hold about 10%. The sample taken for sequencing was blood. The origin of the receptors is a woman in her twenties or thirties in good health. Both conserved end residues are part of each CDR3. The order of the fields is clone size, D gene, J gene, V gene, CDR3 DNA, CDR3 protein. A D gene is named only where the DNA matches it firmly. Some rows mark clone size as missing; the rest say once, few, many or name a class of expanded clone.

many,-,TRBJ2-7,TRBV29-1,TGCAGCGTCCGGCCCAGGGTCCTCGACGAGCAGTACTTC,CSVRPRVLDEQYF
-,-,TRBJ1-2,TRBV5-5,TGTGCCAGCAGCTGGGTGCCGGAGGATGGCTACACCTTC,CASSWVPEDGYTF
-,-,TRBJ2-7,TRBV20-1,TGCAGTGCGCCCCGGGAAACCGCCTACGAGCAGTACTTC,CSAPRETAYEQYF
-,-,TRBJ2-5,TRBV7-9,TGTGCCAGCAGCTTAGCGATAAGGGTCCAAGAGACCCAGTACTTC,CASSLAIRVQETQYF
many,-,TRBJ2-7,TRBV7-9,TGTGCCAGCAGCTCCCTCGTAGGGCGAGAGCAGTACTTC,CASSSLVGREQYF
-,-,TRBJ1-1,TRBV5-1,TGCGCCAGCAGGGATGGTAAAATGAACACTGAAGCTTTCTTT,CASRDGKMNTEAFF
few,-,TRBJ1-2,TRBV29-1,TGCAGCGCAGGGGAAAGGGGATTCTTCGGCTACACCTTC,CSAGERGFFGYTF
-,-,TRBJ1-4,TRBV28,TGTGCCGGCGCGGCAACTAATGAAAAACTGTTTTTT,CAGAATNEKLFF
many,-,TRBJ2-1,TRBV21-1,TGTGCCAGCAGCAAAGTGCGAAGCCCCTACAATGAGCAGTTCTTC,CASSKVRSPYNEQFF
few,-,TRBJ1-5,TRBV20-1,TGCAGTGCCCCGACAAGTAGCAATCAGCCCCAGCATTTT,CSAPTSSNQPQHF
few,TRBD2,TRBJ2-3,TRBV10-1,TGCGCCAGCAGTGAGAGGCGGAGCGGGAAGGTGGCAGATACGCAGTATTTT,CASSERRSGKVADTQYF
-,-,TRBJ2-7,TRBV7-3,TGTGCCAGCAGTCAGATCGGGGGAACCTACGAGCAGTACTTC,CASSQIGGTYEQYF
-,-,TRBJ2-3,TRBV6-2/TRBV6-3,TGTGCCAGCAACCTTTGGACAGCTACAGATACGCAGTATTTT,CASNLWTATDTQYF
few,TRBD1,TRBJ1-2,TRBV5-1,TGCGCCAGCAGCTTGCCCCCGGGGACAGACTACAACTATGGCTACACCTTC,CASSLPPGTDYNYGYTF
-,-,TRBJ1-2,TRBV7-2,TGTGCCAGCAGCCCCGATTCAGAACCTAACTATGGCTACACCTTC,CASSPDSEPNYGYTF
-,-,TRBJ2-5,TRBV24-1,TGTGCCACCAGTTTGCCGAACCAAGAGACCCAGTACTTC,CATSLPNQETQYF
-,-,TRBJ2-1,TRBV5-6,TGTGCCAGCAGCCGAATATCGGAGTACACGTACAATGAGCAGTTCTTC,CASSRISEYTYNEQFF
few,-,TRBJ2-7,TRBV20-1,TGCAGTGCGGGGGGGCAGATCTCCTACGAGCAGTACTTC,CSAGGQISYEQYF
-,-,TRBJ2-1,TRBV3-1,TGTGCCAGCAGCCCTCAAGGACGGATCGAGCAGTTCTTC,CASSPQGRIEQFF
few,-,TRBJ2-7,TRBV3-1,TGTGCCAGCAGCCCTCGACAGGTACAATTCTCCTACGAGCAGTACTTC,CASSPRQVQFSYEQYF
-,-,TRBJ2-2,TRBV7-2,TGTGCCTGCAGTCCGTCGGGGGAGCTGTTTTTT,CACSPSGELFF
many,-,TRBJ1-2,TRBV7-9,TGTGCCAGCAGTTTAAAGGGAAACTATGGCTACACCTTC,CASSLKGNYGYTF
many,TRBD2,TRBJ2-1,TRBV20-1,TGCAGTGCTAGGCCACTGGCGGGAGGTTACAATGAGCAGTTCTTC,CSARPLAGGYNEQFF
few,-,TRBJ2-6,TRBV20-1,TGCAGTGCTAGAGGATACAGGGATTCTGGGGCCAACGTCCTGACTTTC,CSARGYRDSGANVLTF
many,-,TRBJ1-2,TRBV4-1,TGCGCCAGCAGCCAAGATGGGCGGGACTATGGCTACACCTTC,CASSQDGRDYGYTF
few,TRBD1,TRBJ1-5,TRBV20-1,TGCAGTGCTAACTCCGCAGGGGGATTCAATCAGCCCCAGCATTTT,CSANSAGGFNQPQHF
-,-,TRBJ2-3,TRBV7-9,TGTGCCAGCTCGACCCGGGCGTATTTAAGCACAGATACGCAGTATTTT,CASSTRAYLSTDTQYF
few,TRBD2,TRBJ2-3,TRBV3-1,TGTGCCAGCAGCCAAGATGGCGCGGGGGGGCCGACAGATACGCAGTATTTT,CASSQDGAGGPTDTQYF
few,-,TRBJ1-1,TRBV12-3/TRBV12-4,TGTGCCAGCACACCGGCCCAGAACACTGAAGCTTTCTTT,CASTPAQNTEAFF
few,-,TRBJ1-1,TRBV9,TGTGCCAGCAGCGTAGAGATGGGGACTGAAGCTTTCTTT,CASSVEMGTEAFF
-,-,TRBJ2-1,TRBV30,TGTGCCTGGAGAGGGGTGGGAGTGTATGAGCAGTTCTTC,CAWRGVGVYEQFF
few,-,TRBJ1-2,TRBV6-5,TGTGCCAGCAGTTCCGGGGACCGCCTCAGTGGCTACACCTTC,CASSSGDRLSGYTF
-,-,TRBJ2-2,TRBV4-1,TGCGCCAGCAGCCCAGTGCGAGGGGCCGGGGAGCTGTTTTTT,CASSPVRGAGELFF
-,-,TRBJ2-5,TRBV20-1,TGCAGTGCTCCTTTTGGGAGTTATCAAGAGACCCAGTACTTC,CSAPFGSYQETQYF
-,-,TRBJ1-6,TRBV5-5,TGTGCCAGCAGCTTAGACAGAGCAGCTAAACCCCTCCACTTT,CASSLDRAAKPLHF
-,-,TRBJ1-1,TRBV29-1,TGCAGCGTTGAGGGTCTGGGGAGCACTGAAGCTTTCTTT,CSVEGLGSTEAFF
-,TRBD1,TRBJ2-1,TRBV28,TGTGCCAGCAGTTTATTGACAGGGCCCCATGAGCAGTTCTTC,CASSLLTGPHEQFF
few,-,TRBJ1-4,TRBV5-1,TGCGCCAGCAGCTTGAGTCACCTACCGGGGGAAAAACTGTTTTTT,CASSLSHLPGEKLFF
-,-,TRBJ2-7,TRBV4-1,TGCGCCAGCAGTGGCGGGTCTCCCTACGAGCAGTACTTC,CASSGGSPYEQYF
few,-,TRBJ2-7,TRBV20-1,TGCAGTGCTCATCCAAGGCGGGGCTACGAGCAGTACTTC,CSAHPRRGYEQYF
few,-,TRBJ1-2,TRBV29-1,TGCAGCGTTGGGAGGGTAGGGGATGGCTACACCTTC,CSVGRVGDGYTF
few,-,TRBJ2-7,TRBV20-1,TGCAGTGCTAGAGGTCGAAGGGGAGAAACCTACGAGCAGTACTTC,CSARGRRGETYEQYF
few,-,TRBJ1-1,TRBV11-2,TGTGCCAGCAGCTTAGGAGGGCAGGGTGGGTACACTGAAGCTTTCTTT,CASSLGGQGGYTEAFF
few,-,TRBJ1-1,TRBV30,TGTGCCTGGAACAGTGAGGACACTGAAGCTTTCTTT,CAWNSEDTEAFF
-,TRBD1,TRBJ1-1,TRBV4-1,TGCGCCAGCAGCCAATGGGGACAGACCAACACTGAAGCTTTCTTT,CASSQWGQTNTEAFF